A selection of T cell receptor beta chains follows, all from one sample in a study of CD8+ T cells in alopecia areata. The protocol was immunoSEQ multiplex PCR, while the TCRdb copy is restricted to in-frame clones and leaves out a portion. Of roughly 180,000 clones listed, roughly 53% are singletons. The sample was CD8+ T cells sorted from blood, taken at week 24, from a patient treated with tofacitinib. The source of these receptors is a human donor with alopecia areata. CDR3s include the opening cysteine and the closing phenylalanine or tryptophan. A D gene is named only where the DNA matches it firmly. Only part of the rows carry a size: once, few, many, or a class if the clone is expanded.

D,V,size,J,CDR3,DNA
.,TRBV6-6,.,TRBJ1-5,CASFNQPQHF,TGTGCCAGTTTCAATCAGCCCCAGCATTTT
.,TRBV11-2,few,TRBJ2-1,CASIQKQQNEQFF,TGTGCCAGCATCCAGAAACAGCAAAATGAGCAGTTCTTC
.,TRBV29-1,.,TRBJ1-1,CSVEGGNTEAFF,TGCAGCGTTGAGGGTGGGAACACTGAAGCTTTCTTT
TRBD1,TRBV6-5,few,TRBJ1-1,CASSPGQIMNTEAFF,TGTGCCAGCAGCCCGGGACAGATCATGAACACTGAAGCTTTCTTT
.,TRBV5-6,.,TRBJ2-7,CASSLGVSYEQYF,TGTGCCAGCAGCTTGGGGGTCTCCTACGAGCAGTACTTC
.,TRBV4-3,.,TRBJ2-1,CASSPYTGNEQFF,TGCGCCAGCAGCCCCTATACCGGCAATGAGCAGTTCTTC
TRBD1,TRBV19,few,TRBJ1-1,CASSIGTGDDTEAFF,TGTGCCAGTAGTATCGGGACAGGGGATGACACTGAAGCTTTCTTT
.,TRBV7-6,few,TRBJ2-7,CASSPGQNLYEQYF,TGTGCCAGCAGCCCAGGACAGAACCTCTACGAGCAGTACTTC
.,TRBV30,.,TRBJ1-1,CAWSDEAYTEAFF,TGTGCCTGGAGTGACGAGGCTTACACTGAAGCTTTCTTT
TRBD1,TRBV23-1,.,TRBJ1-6,CASSRGTGDDWAYNSPLHF,TGCGCCAGCAGTAGAGGGACAGGGGACGATTGGGCCTATAATTCACCCCTCCACTTT
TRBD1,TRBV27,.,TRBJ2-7,CASSLQGSPEQYF,TGTGCCAGCAGCCTACAGGGGAGTCCCGAGCAGTACTTC
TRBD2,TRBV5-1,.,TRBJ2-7,CASSLVGGGTYEQYF,TGCGCCAGCAGCTTGGTTGGCGGGGGGACCTACGAGCAGTACTTC
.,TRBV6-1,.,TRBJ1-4,CASSEADSKVDEKLFF,TGTGCCAGCAGTGAAGCGGACAGTAAAGTGGATGAAAAACTGTTTTTT
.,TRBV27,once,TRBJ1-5,CASSPVVGQPQHF,TGTGCCAGCAGCCCGGTAGTGGGTCAGCCCCAGCATTTT
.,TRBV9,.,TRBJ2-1,CASSVGGNNEQFF,TGTGCCAGCAGCGTAGGGGGTAATAATGAGCAGTTCTTC
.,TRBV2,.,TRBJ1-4,CASSHPGGTGRRREKLFF,TGTGCCAGCAGCCACCCCGGTGGCACAGGGAGGAGACGTGAAAAACTGTTTTTT
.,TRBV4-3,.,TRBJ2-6,CASSQDGQVTGANVLTF,TGCGCCAGCAGCCAAGACGGCCAGGTGACTGGGGCCAACGTCCTGACTTTC
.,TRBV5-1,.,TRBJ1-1,CASSSETYDTEAFF,TGCGCCAGCAGCTCGGAGACGTATGACACTGAAGCTTTCTTT
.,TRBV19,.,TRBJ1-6,CASSIGRSYNSPLHF,TGTGCCAGTAGTATCGGAAGGTCCTATAATTCACCCCTCCACTTT
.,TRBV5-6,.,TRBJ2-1,CASSYGTLGLEQFF,TGTGCCAGCAGCTATGGGACCCTAGGGCTTGAGCAGTTCTTC
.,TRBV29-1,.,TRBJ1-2,CSVEDRAYYGYTF,TGCAGCGTTGAAGACAGGGCTTACTATGGCTACACCTTC
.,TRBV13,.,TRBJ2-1,CASSQPMSSYNEQFF,TGTGCCAGCAGCCAACCCATGAGCTCCTACAATGAGCAGTTCTTC
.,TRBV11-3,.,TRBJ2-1,CASTSEGEQFF,TGTGCCAGCACCAGTGAGGGTGAGCAGTTCTTC
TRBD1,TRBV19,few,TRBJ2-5,CASSMDREETQYF,TGTGCCAGTAGTATGGACAGGGAAGAGACCCAGTACTTC
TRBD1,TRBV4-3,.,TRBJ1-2,CASSQDRQGAHGYTF,TGCGCCAGCAGCCAAGATCGGCAGGGGGCTCATGGCTACACCTTC
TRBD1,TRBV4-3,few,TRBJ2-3,CASSQGQERPDTQYF,TGCGCCAGCAGCCAGGGACAGGAGCGGCCAGATACGCAGTATTTT
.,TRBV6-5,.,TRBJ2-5,CASSYGLQETQYF,TGTGCCAGCAGTTACGGCCTACAAGAGACCCAGTACTTC
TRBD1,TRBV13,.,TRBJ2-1,CASSLGAGDRAGNEQFF,TGTGCCAGCAGCTTAGGCGCCGGGGACAGGGCAGGGAATGAGCAGTTCTTC
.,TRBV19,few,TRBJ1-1,CASRGIEAFF,TGTGCCAGTAGAGGGATTGAAGCTTTCTTT
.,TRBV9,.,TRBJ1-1,CASSGTTDTEAFF,TGTGCCAGCAGCGGGACAACAGACACTGAAGCTTTCTTT
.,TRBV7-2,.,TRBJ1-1,CASSTDPRSAFF,TGTGCCAGCAGCACCGACCCCCGATCGGCTTTCTTT
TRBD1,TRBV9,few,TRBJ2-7,CASSVDQGASYEQYF,TGTGCCAGCAGCGTAGACCAGGGGGCGAGTTACGAGCAGTACTTC
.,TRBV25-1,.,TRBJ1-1,CASSPGAGNTEAFF,TGTGCCAGCAGTCCCGGGGCGGGGAACACTGAAGCTTTCTTT
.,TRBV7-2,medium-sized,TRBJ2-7,CASSYERDRYF,TGTGCCAGCAGCTATGAAAGGGACCGGTACTTC
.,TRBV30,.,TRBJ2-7,CAWSSGYEQYF,TGTGCCTGGAGTTCAGGCTACGAGCAGTACTTC
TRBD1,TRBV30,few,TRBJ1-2,CAWSPGGTEGYTF,TGTGCCTGGAGTCCTGGCGGGACAGAAGGCTACACCTTC
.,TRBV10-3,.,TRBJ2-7,CAISESIGEPREQYF,TGTGCCATCAGTGAGTCGATCGGGGAGCCCCGGGAGCAGTACTTC